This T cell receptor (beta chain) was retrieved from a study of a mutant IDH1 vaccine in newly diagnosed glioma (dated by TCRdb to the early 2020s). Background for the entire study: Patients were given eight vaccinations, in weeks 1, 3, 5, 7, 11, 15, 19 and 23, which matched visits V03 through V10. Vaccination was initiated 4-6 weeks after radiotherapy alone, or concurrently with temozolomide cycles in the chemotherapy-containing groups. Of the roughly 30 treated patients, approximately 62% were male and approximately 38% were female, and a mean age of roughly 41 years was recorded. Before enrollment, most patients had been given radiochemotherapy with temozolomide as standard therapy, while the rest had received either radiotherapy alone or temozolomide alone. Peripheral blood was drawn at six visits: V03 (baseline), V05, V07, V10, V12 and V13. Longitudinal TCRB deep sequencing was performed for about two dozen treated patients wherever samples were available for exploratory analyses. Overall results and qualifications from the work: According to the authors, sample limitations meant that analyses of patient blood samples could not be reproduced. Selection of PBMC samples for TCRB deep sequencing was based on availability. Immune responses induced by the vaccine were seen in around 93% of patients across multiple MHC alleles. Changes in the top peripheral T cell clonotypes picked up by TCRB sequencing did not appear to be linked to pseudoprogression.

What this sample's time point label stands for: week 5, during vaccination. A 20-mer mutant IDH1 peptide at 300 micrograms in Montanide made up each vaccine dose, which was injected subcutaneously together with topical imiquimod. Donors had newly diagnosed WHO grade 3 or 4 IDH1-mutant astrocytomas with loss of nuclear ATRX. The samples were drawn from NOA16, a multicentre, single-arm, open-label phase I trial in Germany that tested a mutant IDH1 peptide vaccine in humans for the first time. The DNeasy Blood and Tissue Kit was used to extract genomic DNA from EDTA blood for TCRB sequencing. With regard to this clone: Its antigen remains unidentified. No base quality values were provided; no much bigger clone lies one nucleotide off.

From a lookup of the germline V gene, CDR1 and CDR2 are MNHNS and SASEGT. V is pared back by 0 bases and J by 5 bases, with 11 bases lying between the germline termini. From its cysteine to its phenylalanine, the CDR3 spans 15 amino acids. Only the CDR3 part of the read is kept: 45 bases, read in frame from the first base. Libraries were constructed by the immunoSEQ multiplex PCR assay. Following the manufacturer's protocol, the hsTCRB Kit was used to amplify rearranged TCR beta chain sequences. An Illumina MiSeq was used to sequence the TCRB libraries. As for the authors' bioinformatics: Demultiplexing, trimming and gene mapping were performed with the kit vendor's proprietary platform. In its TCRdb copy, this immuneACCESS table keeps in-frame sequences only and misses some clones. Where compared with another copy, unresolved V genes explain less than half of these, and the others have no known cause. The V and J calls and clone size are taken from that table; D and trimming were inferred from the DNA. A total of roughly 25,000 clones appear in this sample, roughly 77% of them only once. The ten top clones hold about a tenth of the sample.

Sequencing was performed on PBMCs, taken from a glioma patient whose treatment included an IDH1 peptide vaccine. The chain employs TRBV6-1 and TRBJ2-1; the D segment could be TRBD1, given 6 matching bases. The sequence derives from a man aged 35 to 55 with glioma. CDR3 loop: CASSEAFRGHNEQFF. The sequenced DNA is TGTGCCAGCAGTGAAGCGTTCAGGGGCCACAATGAGCAGTTCTTC.